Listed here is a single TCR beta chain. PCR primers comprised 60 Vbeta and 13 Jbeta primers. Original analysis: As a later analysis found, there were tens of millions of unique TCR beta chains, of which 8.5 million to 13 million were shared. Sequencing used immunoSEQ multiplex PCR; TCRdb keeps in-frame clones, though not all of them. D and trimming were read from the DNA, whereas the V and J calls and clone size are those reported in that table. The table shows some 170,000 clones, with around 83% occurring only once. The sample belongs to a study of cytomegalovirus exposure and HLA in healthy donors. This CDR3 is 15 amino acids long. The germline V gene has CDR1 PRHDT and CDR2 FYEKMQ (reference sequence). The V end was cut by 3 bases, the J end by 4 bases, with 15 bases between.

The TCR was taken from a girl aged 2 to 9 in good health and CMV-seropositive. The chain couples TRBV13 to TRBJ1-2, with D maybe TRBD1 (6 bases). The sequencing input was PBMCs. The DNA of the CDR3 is TGTGCCAGCAGCTTTTACAGGGTCCGCGGCTATGGCTACACCTTC. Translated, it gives CASSFYRVRGYGYTF.